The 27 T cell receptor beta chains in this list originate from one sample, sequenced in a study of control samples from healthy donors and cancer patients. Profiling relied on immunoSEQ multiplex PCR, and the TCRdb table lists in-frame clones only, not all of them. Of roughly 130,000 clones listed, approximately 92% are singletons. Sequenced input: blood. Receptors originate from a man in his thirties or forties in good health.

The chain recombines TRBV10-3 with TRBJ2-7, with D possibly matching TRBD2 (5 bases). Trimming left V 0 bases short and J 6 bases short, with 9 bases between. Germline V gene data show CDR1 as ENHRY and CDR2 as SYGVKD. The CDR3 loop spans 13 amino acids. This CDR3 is CAISESGRGEQYF. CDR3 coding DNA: TGTGCCATCAGTGAGTCAGGGAGAGGCGAGCAGTACTTC.

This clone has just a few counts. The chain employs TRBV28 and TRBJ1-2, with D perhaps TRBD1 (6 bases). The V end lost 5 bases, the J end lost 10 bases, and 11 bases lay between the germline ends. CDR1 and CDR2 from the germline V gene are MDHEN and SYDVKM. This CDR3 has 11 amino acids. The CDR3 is CASSGWTAYTF. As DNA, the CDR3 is TGTGCCAGCAGTGGCTGGACAGCCTACACCTTC.

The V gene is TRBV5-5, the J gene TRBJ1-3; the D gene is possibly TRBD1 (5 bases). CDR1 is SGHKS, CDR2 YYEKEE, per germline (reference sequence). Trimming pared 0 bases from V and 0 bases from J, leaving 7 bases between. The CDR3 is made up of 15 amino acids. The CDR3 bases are TGTGCCAGCAGCTTGGAGGGGAACTCTGGAAACACCATATATTTT. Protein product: CASSLEGNSGNTIYF.

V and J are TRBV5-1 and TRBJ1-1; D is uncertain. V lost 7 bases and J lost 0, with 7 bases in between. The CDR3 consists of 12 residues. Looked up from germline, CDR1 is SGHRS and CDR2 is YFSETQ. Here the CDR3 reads CASREMNTEAFF. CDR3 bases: TGCGCCAGCCGGGAGATGAACACTGAAGCTTTCTTT.

In DNA form, the CDR3 reads TGTGCCAGCAGCCAAGGGGCCCTAGCTGAAGCTTTCTTT. As protein: CASSQGALAEAFF. The rearrangement uses TRBV3-1 (or the pseudogene TRBV3-2) and TRBJ1-1; D unresolved. Germline CDR1 is LGHDT and CDR2 is YNNKEL (reference sequence). Trimming removed 1 base at V and 6 bases at J, with 9 bases between. The CDR3 length is 13 residues.

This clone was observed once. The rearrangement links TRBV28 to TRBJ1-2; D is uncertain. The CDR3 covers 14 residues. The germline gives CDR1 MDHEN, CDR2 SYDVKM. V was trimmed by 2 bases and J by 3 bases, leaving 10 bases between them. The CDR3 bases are TGTGCCAGCAGTTTACTATCCAGTTACTATGGCTACACCTTC. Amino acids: CASSLLSSYYGYTF.

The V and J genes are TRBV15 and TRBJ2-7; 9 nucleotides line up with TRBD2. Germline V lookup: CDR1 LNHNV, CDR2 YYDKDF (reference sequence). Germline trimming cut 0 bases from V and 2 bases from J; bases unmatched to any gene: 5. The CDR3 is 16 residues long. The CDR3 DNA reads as TGTGCCACCAGCAGAGATCTGGCTAGCGGGGCCTACGAGCAGTACTTC. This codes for CATSRDLASGAYEQYF.

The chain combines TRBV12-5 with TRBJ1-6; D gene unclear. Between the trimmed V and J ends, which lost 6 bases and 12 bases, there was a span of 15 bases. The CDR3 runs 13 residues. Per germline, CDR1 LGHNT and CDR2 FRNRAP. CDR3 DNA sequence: TGTGCTAGTGGGAAAGAGCCGGGATTACCCCTCCACTTT. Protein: CASGKEPGLPLHF.

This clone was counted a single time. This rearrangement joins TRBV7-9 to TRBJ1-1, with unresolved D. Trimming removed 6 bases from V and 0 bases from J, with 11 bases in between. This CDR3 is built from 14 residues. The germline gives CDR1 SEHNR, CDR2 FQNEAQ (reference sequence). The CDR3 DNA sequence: TGTGCCAGCAGTGGCTGGCGAATGAACACTGAAGCTTTCTTT. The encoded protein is CASSGWRMNTEAFF.

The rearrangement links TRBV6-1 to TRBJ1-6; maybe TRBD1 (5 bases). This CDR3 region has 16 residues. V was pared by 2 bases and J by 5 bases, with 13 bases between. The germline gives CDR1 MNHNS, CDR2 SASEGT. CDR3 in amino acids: CASSESTGGDNSPLHF. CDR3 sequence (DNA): TGTGCCAGCAGTGAATCTACGGGAGGGGATAATTCACCCCTCCACTTT.

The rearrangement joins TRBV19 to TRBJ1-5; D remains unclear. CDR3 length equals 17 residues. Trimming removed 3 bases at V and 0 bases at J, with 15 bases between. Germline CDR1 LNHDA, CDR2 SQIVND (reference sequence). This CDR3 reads CASSILADSYSNQPQHF. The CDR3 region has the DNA TGTGCCAGTAGTATCCTGGCAGACTCATATAGCAATCAGCCCCAGCATTTT.

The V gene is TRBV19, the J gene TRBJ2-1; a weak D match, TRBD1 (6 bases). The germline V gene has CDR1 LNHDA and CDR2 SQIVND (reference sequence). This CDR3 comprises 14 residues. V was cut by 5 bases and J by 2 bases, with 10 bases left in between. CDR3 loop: CASSRQDTYNEQFF. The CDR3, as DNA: TGTGCCAGTAGTCGACAGGATACCTACAATGAGCAGTTCTTC.

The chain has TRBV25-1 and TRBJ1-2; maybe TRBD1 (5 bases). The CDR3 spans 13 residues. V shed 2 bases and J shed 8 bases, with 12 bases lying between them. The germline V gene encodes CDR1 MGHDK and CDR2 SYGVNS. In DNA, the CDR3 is TGTGCCAGCAGTGAAGCGTATGGGGCCGGCTACACCTTC. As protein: CASSEAYGAGYTF.

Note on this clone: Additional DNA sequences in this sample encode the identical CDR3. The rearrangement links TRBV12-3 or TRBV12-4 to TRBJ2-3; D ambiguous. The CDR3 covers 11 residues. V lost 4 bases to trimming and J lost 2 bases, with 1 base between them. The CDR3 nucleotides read TGTGCCAGCAGTTACACAGATACGCAGTATTTT. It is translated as CASSYTDTQYF.

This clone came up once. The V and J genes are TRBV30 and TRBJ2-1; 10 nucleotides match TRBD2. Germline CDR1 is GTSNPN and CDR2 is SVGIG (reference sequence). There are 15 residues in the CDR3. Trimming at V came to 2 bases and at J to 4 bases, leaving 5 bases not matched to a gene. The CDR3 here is CAWSRLAGPYNEQFF. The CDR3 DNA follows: TGTGCCTGGAGTCGACTAGCGGGCCCTTACAATGAGCAGTTCTTC.

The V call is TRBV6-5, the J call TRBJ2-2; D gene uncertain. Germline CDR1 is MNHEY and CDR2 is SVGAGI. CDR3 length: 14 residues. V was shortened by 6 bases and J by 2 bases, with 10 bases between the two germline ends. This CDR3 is CASSGRRNTGELFF. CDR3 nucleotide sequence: TGTGCCAGCAGCGGACGGAGAAACACCGGGGAGCTGTTTTTT.

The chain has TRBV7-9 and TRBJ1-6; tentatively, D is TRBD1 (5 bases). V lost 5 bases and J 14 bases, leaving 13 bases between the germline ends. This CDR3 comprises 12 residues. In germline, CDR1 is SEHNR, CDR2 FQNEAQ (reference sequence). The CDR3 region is CASSPPGVTLHF. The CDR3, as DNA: TGTGCCAGCAGCCCCCCGGGGGTGACCCTCCACTTT.

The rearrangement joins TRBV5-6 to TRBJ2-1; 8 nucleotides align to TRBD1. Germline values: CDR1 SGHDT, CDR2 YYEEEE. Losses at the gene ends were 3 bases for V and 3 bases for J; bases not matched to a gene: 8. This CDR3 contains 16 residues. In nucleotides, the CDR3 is TGTGCCAGCAGCTGGACAGGGTCAGCGAGCTACAATGAGCAGTTCTTC. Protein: CASSWTGSASYNEQFF.

CDR3 coding DNA: TGTGCCAGCAGTTCTAGCGGGAGTCTTAAAGGGACCCAGTACTTC. Protein sequence: CASSSSGSLKGTQYF. The genes are TRBV6-5 and TRBJ2-5; 10 bases fit TRBD2. The CDR3 sequence is 15 residues long. The germline CDR1 and CDR2 sequences are MNHEY and SVGAGI. The junction had 9 bases not matched to a gene; V was cut back by 4 bases and J by 7 bases.

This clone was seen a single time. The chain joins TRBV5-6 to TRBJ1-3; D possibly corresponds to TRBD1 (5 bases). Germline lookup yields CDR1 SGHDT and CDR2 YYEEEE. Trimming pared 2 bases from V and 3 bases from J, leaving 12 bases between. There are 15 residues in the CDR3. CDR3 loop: CASSLSQGYGNTIYF. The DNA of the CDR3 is TGTGCCAGCAGCTTATCTCAGGGTTATGGAAACACCATATATTTT.

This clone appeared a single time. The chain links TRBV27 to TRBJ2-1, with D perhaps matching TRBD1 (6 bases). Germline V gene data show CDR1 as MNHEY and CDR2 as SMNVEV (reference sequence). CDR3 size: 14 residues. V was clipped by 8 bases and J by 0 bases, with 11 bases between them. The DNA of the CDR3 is TGTGCCAGCCAGATAGGGGGCTCCTACAATGAGCAGTTCTTC. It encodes CASQIGGSYNEQFF.

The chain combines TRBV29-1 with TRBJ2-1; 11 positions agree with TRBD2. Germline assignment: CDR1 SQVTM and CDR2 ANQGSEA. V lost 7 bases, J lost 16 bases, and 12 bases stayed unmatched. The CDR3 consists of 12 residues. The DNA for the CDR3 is TGCAGCGCTCCGGCGACTAGCGGGAAGTTATTCTTC. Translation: CSAPATSGKLFF.

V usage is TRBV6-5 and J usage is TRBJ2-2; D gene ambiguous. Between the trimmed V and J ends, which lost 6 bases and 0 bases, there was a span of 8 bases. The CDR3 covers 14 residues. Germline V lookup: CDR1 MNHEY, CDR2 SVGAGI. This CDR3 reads CASSLTPNTGELFF. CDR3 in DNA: TGTGCCAGCAGCCTAACACCGAACACCGGGGAGCTGTTTTTT.

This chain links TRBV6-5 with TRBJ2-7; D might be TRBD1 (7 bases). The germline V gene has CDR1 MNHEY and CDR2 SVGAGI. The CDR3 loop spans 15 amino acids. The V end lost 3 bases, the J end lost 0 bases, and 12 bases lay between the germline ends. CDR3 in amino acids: CASSYEEGASYEQYF. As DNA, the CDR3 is TGTGCCAGCAGTTATGAGGAGGGGGCCTCCTACGAGCAGTACTTC.

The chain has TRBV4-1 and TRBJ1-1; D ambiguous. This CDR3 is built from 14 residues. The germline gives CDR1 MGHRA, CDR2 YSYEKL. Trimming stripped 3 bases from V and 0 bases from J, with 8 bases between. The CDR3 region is CASSHPTLNTEAFF. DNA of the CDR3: TGCGCCAGCAGCCACCCCACCCTGAACACTGAAGCTTTCTTT.

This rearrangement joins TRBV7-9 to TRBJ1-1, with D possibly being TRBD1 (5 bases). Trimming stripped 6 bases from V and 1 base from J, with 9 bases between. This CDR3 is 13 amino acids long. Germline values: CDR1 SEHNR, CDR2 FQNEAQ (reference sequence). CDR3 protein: CASSGRGNTEAFF. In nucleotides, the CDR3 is TGTGCCAGCAGTGGGAGGGGGAACACTGAAGCTTTCTTT.

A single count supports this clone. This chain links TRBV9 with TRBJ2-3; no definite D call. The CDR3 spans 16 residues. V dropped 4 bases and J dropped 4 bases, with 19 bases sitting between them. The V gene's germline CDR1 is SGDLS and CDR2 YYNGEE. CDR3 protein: CASSPEMVPGADTQYF. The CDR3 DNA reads TGTGCCAGCAGCCCGGAAATGGTTCCGGGTGCAGATACGCAGTATTTT.